The T cell receptor beta chain described here comes from a study of T cell clonality in common variable immunodeficiency. Concerning this clone itself: Its antigen is unidentified. Coverage ceases 3 residues before the CDR3 finishes, and the germline J gene fills in the end.

Each donor provided about 4.5 to 8.5 ml of heparinized whole blood. Germline-derived CDR1 and CDR2 are SGHRS and YFSETQ. This CDR3 has 14 residues. Whole-study results and caveats: Compared with controls, CVID subjects had fewer shared TCRbeta clones. Patient heterogeneity in the CVID cohort limited correlations between repertoire features and clinical complications.

Profiled with immunoSEQ multiplex PCR; TCRdb holds only in-frame clones, not every one. The specimen gives about 43,000 clones without singletons; the ten biggest hold around 2.1%. The sequence came from a person aged 18 to 75 in good health. The sequenced sample was peripheral blood mononuclear cells. V and J are TRBV5-1 and TRBJ2-3; 8 positions agree with TRBD1. CDR3: CASSSGQGGETQYF. The sequenced CDR3 bases are TGCGCCAGCAGCTCCGGACAGGGAGGAGAGACG.